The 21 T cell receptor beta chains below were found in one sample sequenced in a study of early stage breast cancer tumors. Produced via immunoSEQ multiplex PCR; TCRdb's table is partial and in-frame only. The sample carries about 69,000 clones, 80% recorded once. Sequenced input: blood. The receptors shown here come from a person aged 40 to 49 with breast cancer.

DNA of the CDR3: TGTGCCAGCAGCTTGGAGGGCTATGGCTACACCTTC. It encodes CASSLEGYGYTF. The gene calls are TRBV5-6 and TRBJ1-2; D is unresolved. Trimming pared 0 bases from V and 4 bases from J, leaving 4 bases between. Germline CDR1 reads SGHDT; CDR2 reads YYEEEE. The CDR3 has 12 amino acids.

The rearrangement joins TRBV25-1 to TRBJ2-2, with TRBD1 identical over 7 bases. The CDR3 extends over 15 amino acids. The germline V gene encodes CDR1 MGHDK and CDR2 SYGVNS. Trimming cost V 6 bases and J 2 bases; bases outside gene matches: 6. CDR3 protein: CASRRDSGNTGELFF. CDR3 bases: TGTGCCAGCAGGAGGGACAGTGGAAACACCGGGGAGCTGTTTTTT.

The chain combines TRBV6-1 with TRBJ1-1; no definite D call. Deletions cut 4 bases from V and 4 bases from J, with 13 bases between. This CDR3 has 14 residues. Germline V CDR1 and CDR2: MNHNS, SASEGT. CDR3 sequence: CASSALPEGTEAFF. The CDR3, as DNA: TGTGCCAGCAGTGCCCTACCGGAAGGCACTGAAGCTTTCTTT.

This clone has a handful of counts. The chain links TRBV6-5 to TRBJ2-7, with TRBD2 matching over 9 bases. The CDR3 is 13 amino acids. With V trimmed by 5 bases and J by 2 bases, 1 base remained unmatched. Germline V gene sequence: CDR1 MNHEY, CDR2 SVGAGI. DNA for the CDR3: TGTGCCAGCAGTAGCGGGGGGACCTACGAGCAGTACTTC. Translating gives CASSSGGTYEQYF.

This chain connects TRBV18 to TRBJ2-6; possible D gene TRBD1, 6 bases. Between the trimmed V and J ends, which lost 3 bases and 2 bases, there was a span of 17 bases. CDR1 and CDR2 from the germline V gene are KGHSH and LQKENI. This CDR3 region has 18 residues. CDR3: CASSPGQPPLTGANVLTF. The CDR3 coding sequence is TGTGCCAGCTCACCTGGACAGCCCCCTCTAACTGGGGCCAACGTCCTGACTTTC.

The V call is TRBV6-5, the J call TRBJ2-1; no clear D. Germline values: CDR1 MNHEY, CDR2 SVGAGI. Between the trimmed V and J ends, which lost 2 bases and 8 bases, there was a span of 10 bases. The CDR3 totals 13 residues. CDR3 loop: CASSYVFRDEQFF. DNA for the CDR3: TGTGCCAGCAGTTACGTTTTCCGGGATGAGCAGTTCTTC.

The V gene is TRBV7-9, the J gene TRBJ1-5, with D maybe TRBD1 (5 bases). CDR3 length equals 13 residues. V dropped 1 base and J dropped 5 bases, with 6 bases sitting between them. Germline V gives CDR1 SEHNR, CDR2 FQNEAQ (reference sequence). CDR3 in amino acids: CASSLEGDQPQHF. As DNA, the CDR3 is TGTGCCAGCAGCTTAGAAGGGGATCAGCCCCAGCATTTT.

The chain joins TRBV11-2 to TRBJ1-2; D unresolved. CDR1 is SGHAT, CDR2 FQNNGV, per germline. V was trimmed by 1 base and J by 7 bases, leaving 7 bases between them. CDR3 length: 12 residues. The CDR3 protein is CASSLGGSGYTF. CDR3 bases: TGTGCCAGCAGCTTAGGGGGTTCTGGCTACACCTTC.

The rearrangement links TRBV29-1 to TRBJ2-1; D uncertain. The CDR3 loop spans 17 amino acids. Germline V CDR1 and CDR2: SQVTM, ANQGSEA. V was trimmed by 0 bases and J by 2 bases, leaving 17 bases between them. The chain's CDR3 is CSVEDTLGGATYNEQFF. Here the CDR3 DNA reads TGCAGCGTTGAAGATACTCTTGGCGGAGCAACCTACAATGAGCAGTTCTTC.

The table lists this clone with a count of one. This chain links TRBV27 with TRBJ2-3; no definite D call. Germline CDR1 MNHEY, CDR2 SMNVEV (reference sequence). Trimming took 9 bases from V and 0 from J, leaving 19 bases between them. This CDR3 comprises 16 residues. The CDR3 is CARPLVPTSSTDTQYF. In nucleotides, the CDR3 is TGTGCCAGGCCGTTAGTTCCTACCTCTAGCACAGATACGCAGTATTTT.

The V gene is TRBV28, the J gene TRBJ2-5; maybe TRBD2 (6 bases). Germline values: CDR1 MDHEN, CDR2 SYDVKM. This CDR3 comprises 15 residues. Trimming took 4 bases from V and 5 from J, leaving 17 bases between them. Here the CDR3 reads CASSSPAGPAETQYF. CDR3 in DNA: TGTGCCAGCAGTTCACCAGCGGGCCCTGCGGAGACCCAGTACTTC.

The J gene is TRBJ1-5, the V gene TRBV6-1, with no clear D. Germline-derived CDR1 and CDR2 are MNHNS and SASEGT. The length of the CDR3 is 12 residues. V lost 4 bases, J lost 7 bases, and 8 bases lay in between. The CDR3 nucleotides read TGTGCCAGCAGTGCCCTTCCCCAGCCCCAGCATTTT. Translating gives CASSALPQPQHF.

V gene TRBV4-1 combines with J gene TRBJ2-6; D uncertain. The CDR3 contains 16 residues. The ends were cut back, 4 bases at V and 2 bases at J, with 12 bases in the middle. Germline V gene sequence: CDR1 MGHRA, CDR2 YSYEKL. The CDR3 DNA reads TGCGCCAGCAGCCCAGCTGCTGGGGCTGGGGCCAACGTCCTGACTTTC. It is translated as CASSPAAGAGANVLTF.

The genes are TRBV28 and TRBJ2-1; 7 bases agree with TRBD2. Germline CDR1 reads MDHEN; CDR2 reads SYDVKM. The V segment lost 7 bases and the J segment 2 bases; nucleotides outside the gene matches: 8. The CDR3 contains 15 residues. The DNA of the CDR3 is TGTGCCAGCACTAGAGCGGGAAAAACCTACAATGAGCAGTTCTTC. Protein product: CASTRAGKTYNEQFF.

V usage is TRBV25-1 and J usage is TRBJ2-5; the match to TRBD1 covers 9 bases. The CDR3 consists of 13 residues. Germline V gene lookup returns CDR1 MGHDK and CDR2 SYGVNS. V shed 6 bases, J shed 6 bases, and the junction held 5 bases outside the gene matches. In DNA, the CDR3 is TGTGCCAGCAGCGAGGGGACAGGGAAGACCCAGTACTTC. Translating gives CASSEGTGKTQYF.

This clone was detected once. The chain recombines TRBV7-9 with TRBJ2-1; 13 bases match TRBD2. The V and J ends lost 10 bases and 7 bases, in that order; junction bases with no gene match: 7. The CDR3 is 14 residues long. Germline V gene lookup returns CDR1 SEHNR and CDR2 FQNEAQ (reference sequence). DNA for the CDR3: TGTGCCATCACTAGCGGGAGGGCCAGGAATGAGCAGTTCTTC. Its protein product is CAITSGRARNEQFF. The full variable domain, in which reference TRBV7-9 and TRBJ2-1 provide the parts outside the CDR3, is DTGVSQNPRHKITKRGQNVTFRCDPISEHNRLYWYRQTLGQGPEFLTYFQNEAQLEKSRLLSDRFSAERPKGSFSTLEIQRTEQGDSAMYLCAITSGRARNEQFFGPGTRLTVL.

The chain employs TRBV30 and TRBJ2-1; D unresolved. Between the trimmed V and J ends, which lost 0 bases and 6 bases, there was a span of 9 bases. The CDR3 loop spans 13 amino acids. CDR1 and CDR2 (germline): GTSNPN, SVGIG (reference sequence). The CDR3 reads CAWSVLVSNEQFF. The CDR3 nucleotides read TGTGCCTGGAGTGTTCTAGTATCCAATGAGCAGTTCTTC.

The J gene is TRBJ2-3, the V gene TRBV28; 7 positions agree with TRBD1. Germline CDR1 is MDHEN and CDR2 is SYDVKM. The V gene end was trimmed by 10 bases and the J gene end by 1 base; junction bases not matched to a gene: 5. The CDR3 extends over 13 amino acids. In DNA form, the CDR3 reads TGTGCCACCCTACAGGGGCGCACAGATACGCAGTATTTT. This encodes CATLQGRTDTQYF.

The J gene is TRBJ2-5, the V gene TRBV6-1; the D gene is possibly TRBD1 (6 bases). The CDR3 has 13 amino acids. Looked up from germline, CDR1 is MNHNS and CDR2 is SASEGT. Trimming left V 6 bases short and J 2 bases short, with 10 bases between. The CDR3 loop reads CASSQGWQETQYF. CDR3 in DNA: TGTGCCAGCAGCCAGGGGTGGCAAGAGACCCAGTACTTC.

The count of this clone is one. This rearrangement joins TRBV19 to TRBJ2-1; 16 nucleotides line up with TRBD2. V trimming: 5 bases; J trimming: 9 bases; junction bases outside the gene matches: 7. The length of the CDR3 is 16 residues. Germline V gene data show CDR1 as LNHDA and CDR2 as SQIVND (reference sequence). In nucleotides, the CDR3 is TGTGCCAGTAGTGTGGGACTAGCGGGAGGGGGCGGTGAGCAGTTCTTC. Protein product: CASSVGLAGGGGEQFF.

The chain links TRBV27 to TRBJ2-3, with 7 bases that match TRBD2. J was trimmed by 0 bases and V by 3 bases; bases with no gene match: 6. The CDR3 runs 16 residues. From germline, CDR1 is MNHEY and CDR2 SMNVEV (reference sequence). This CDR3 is CASSFDSGWSTDTQYF. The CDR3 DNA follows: TGTGCCAGCAGTTTTGATAGCGGGTGGAGCACAGATACGCAGTATTTT.